This T cell receptor beta chain was retrieved from a study of shared clonotypes between healthy human individuals. Nashville, Tennessee was home to all donors, who were Caucasian adults. The CDR3 is 15 residues long. From germline, CDR1 is SGHTA and CDR2 FQGNSA. V lost 2 bases, J lost 2 bases, and 10 bases lay in between. TCRdb's copy holds only in-frame clones and misses some; the assay was immunoSEQ multiplex PCR. Of nearly 1 million clones detected, 60% to 85% appear once; the ten largest clones hold over 1.3%. Study-wide findings and caveats: Relative to memory subsets, naive subsets generally showed larger estimated richness.

Remarks on this clone: The antigen is undetermined.

Sequencing used memory CD4+ T cells sorted from blood. The subset here: CD45RA-negative fraction. The source of this sequence is a man aged 18 to 30 in good health. The chain uses TRBV7-2 and TRBJ2-1, with D perhaps TRBD1 (6 bases). This CDR3 reads CASSLRGQPYNEQFF. DNA for the CDR3: TGTGCCAGCAGCTTACGAGGACAGCCCTACAATGAGCAGTTCTTC.